These 21 T cell receptor beta chains share one sample of origin, sequenced in a study of human T cells and chemical hapten exposure. Time point defined: patch test 3, about 24 weeks after DPC sensitization. Stated treatment: therapeutic diphenylcyclopropenone sensitization with weekly scalp DPC. TCRdb re-derived calls from the RACE reads in MiXCR, one entry per CDR3 protein. The sample lists about 76,000 distinct CDR3 sequences, 10% to 15% occurring once. Sample: whole blood, taken in connection with sensitization to the hapten diphenylcyclopropenone (DPC). Source of these receptors: a woman in her forties or fifties with alopecia areata. Some clones in this sample may be carry-over from other donors' samples.

This clonotype was counted a single time. The V and J genes are TRBV20-1 and TRBJ2-2; tentatively, D is TRBD1 (6 bases). The CDR3 spans 16 residues. The V and J ends lost 0 bases and 7 bases respectively, with 18 bases between them. Germline loops: CDR1 DFQATT, CDR2 SNEGSKA (reference sequence). The chain's CDR3 is CSARDLQGPRDGELFF. The CDR3 nucleotides are TGCAGTGCTAGAGATTTACAGGGTCCCCGGGACGGGGAGCTGTTTTTT.

The V gene is TRBV29-1, the J gene TRBJ2-2; D unclear. The V and J ends lost 5 bases and 5 bases respectively, with 6 bases between them. This CDR3 comprises 11 residues. The germline CDR1 and CDR2 sequences are SQVTM and ANQGSEA. The CDR3 loop reads CSVQDTGELFF. DNA of the CDR3: TGCAGCGTTCAGGATACCGGGGAGCTGTTTTTT.

This clonotype was counted at least ten times. J is TRBJ1-5 and V is TRBV20-1; a weak D match, TRBD1 (6 bases). V was cut by 7 bases and J by 0 bases, with 10 bases left in between. CDR3 length equals 13 residues. Germline-derived CDR1 and CDR2 are DFQATT and SNEGSKA (reference sequence). This CDR3 is CSGGDNSNQPQHF. CDR3 coding DNA: TGCAGTGGGGGGGACAATAGCAATCAGCCCCAGCATTTT.

The rearrangement links TRBV7-3 to TRBJ2-4; TRBD2 matches at 8 bases. The germline V gene has CDR1 SGHTA and CDR2 FQGTGA. The trim removed 1 base at V and 3 bases at J, leaving 20 bases unmatched. This CDR3 spans 21 amino acids. The CDR3 DNA sequence: TGTGCCAGCAGCTTAAGGCTACAGGGTCCCGCGGGAGGATCAGTCAAAAACATTCAGTACTTC. Translation gives CASSLRLQGPAGGSVKNIQYF.

This clonotype was picked up many times. The J gene is TRBJ2-7, the V gene TRBV3-1; TRBD2 matches 11 bases. J lost 3 bases, V lost 3 bases, and 1 base had no gene match. The germline gives CDR1 LGHDT, CDR2 YNNKEL (reference sequence). The CDR3 spans 14 residues. The CDR3 bases are TGTGCCAGCAGCCAGGGGACTAGCGGCTACGAGCAGTACTTC. Encoded protein: CASSQGTSGYEQYF.

This clonotype was counted a few times. The chain joins TRBV29-1 to TRBJ2-3; 9 positions agree with TRBD1. This CDR3 is 14 amino acids long. V was clipped by 4 bases and J by 2 bases; unmatched bases: 4. Germline CDR1 and CDR2: SQVTM and ANQGSEA. The CDR3 sequence is CSVGDRVNTDTQYF. The CDR3 DNA sequence: TGCAGCGTTGGGGACAGGGTCAACACAGATACGCAGTATTTT.

This clonotype was seen only a few times. The chain carries TRBV10-3 and TRBJ1-4, with a possible D match to TRBD1 (5 bases). This CDR3 comprises 15 residues. V shed 3 bases and J shed 6 bases, with 14 bases lying between them. Germline lookup yields CDR1 ENHRY and CDR2 SYGVKD. As DNA, the CDR3 is TGTGCCATCAGTGAATCAGGGAAGCGGGATGAAAAACTGTTTTTT. Protein product: CAISESGKRDEKLFF.

The chain recombines TRBV5-1 with TRBJ2-2; D assignment may be TRBD1 or TRBD2 (6 bases each). Trimming removed 5 bases from V and 3 bases from J, with 14 bases in between. Germline CDR1 and CDR2: SGHRS and YFSETQ. The CDR3 covers 15 residues. CDR3 in DNA: TGCGCCAGCAGATCCGGGGGCGCGTACACCGGGGAGCTGTTTTTT. This translates into CASRSGGAYTGELFF.

A few counts support this clonotype. This sequence joins TRBV29-1 and TRBJ2-7; 12 nucleotides match TRBD2. The V gene end was trimmed by 6 bases and the J gene end by 2 bases; junction bases not matched to a gene: 5. CDR3 length: 14 amino acids. Germline assignment: CDR1 SQVTM and CDR2 ANQGSEA. CDR3 DNA sequence: TGCAGCGTGTTGACTAGCGGGAGACCCTACGAGCAGTACTTC. It translates to CSVLTSGRPYEQYF.

This clonotype occurred a few times. The V and J genes are TRBV12-3 or TRBV12-4 and TRBJ1-5, with D maybe TRBD1 (6 bases). The CDR3 runs to 15 residues. V was shortened by 0 bases and J by 7 bases, with 13 bases between the two germline ends. CDR3 sequence: CASSLAYRDGQPQHF. CDR3 sequence (DNA): TGTGCCAGCAGTTTAGCGTACAGGGACGGCCAGCCCCAGCATTTT.

The rearrangement links TRBV3-1 to TRBJ2-7; the D is unclear. This CDR3 region has 13 residues. With 2 bases removed from V and 2 bases from J, the gap between germline ends came to 7 bases. Germline V gene lookup returns CDR1 LGHDT and CDR2 YNNKEL (reference sequence). The CDR3 spells CASSQFGPYEQYF. The CDR3, as DNA: TGTGCCAGCAGCCAATTTGGACCCTACGAGCAGTACTTC.

Only a few counts were recorded for this clonotype. The J gene is TRBJ1-4, the V gene TRBV4-2; D uncertain. The CDR3 is 14 amino acids. With 1 base removed from V and 2 bases from J, the gap between germline ends came to 5 bases. Germline values: CDR1 LGHNA, CDR2 YNFKEQ. The CDR3 bases are TGTGCCAGCAGCCAAGTGGAGACTAATGAAAAACTGTTTTTT. Translation gives CASSQVETNEKLFF.

The chain has TRBV29-1 and TRBJ2-1; D may correspond to TRBD1 or TRBD2 (5 bases each). This CDR3 has 14 residues. V was clipped by 1 base and J by 9 bases, with 16 bases between them. The V gene's germline CDR1 is SQVTM and CDR2 ANQGSEA. The CDR3 region has the DNA TGCAGCGTTGAAGCCGCGTATGGGGGTCGTGAGCAGTTCTTC. This gives the protein CSVEAAYGGREQFF.

This clonotype was observed at least ten times. The chain recombines TRBV27 with TRBJ2-1, with 12 bases aligning to TRBD2. Losses at the gene ends were 2 bases for V and 4 bases for J; bases not matched to a gene: 0. The length of the CDR3 is 15 residues. CDR1 is MNHEY, CDR2 SMNVEV, per germline (reference sequence). The chain's CDR3 is CASSLLAGGYNEQFF. The DNA for the CDR3 is TGTGCCAGCAGTTTACTAGCGGGAGGGTACAATGAGCAGTTCTTC.

The chain has TRBV7-8 and TRBJ1-1; 11 bases are a match to TRBD1. The CDR3 consists of 16 residues. Losses at the gene ends were 6 bases for V and 4 bases for J; bases not matched to a gene: 10. The V gene's germline CDR1 is SGHVS and CDR2 FQNEAQ. Written as DNA, the CDR3 is TGTGCCAGCAGTCCCCGGACAGGGGGCGATATCACTGAAGCTTTCTTT. Translating gives CASSPRTGGDITEAFF.

The gene calls are TRBV29-1 and TRBJ1-1; the D is unclear. V was shortened by 7 bases and J by 4 bases, with 13 bases between the two germline ends. The length of the CDR3 is 12 residues. Germline V gene data show CDR1 as SQVTM and CDR2 as ANQGSEA. CDR3 region: CSAVRGFTEAFF. CDR3 DNA sequence: TGCAGCGCCGTCCGGGGATTCACTGAAGCTTTCTTT.

In this sample, this clonotype turned up a few times. J is TRBJ1-6 and V is TRBV3-1; D is undetermined. The CDR3 is 15 amino acids. The V end lost 2 bases, the J end lost 6 bases, and 11 bases lay between the germline ends. CDR1 and CDR2 from the germline V gene are LGHDT and YNNKEL (reference sequence). The CDR3 bases are TGTGCCAGCAGCCAATCGGTGGGTTCTAATTCACCCCTCCACTTT. It translates to CASSQSVGSNSPLHF.

This clonotype showed up many times. This chain connects TRBV14 to TRBJ2-1; TRBD1 matches 7 bases. The CDR3 sequence is 16 residues long. J was trimmed by 0 bases and V by 5 bases; bases with no gene match: 7. Germline CDR1 is SGHDN and CDR2 is FVKESK. Here the CDR3 DNA reads TGTGCCAGCAGCTACAGACAGGGATTCTCCTACAATGAGCAGTTCTTC. Protein sequence: CASSYRQGFSYNEQFF.

This clonotype was counted at least ten times. J is TRBJ2-1 and V is TRBV7-9; 7 positions match TRBD2. This CDR3 region has 16 residues. The germline gives CDR1 SEHNR, CDR2 FQNEAQ (reference sequence). With 0 bases clipped from V and 0 bases from J, the junction kept 2 bases outside the gene matches. CDR3: CASSLALADSYNEQFF. CDR3 sequence (DNA): TGTGCCAGCAGCTTAGCGCTAGCGGACTCCTACAATGAGCAGTTCTTC.

This clonotype was detected ten times or more. The genes are TRBV12-3 or TRBV12-4 and TRBJ2-1, with 15 bases fitting TRBD2. V lost 5 bases and J lost 8; bases outside the gene matches: 10. The CDR3 consists of 17 residues. The CDR3 DNA sequence: TGTGCCAGCAGTGCTGAGGGAGGACTAGCGGGAGGGGATGAGCAGTTCTTC. This sequence encodes CASSAEGGLAGGDEQFF.

This clonotype was detected a few times. V usage is TRBV4-1 and J usage is TRBJ2-1; D is undetermined. Germline-derived CDR1 and CDR2 are MGHRA and YSYEKL. Deletions cut 5 bases from V and 8 bases from J, with 16 bases between. CDR3 length: 14 amino acids. Here the CDR3 DNA reads TGCGCCAGCAGCAGTTACCGCTCCAACGATGAGCAGTTCTTC. Amino acids: CASSSYRSNDEQFF.